This entry describes one T cell receptor beta chain. The data are from a study of blood T cell repertoires in COVID-19. For the study at large: There were acute and convalescent COVID-19 samples, and they came from the United States, Italy and Spain.

The assay was immunoSEQ multiplex PCR, and TCRdb's table has in-frame clones only and misses some. This table holds about 320,000 clones, more than 90% found once. The V gene lost 4 bases and the J gene lost 6 bases, with 9 bases spanning the gap. This CDR3 contains 13 residues. Germline CDR1 and CDR2: LNHNV and YYDKDF (reference sequence). This receptor was taken from a woman in her 30s who had been exposed to COVID-19. Sequenced: PBMCs or T cells enriched from blood (not recorded which). V usage is TRBV15 and J usage is TRBJ2-2; the D gene is possibly TRBD2 (5 bases). In DNA form, the CDR3 reads TGTGCCACCAGCATTCGGACTGCCGGGGAGCTGTTTTTT. It specifies CATSIRTAGELFF.